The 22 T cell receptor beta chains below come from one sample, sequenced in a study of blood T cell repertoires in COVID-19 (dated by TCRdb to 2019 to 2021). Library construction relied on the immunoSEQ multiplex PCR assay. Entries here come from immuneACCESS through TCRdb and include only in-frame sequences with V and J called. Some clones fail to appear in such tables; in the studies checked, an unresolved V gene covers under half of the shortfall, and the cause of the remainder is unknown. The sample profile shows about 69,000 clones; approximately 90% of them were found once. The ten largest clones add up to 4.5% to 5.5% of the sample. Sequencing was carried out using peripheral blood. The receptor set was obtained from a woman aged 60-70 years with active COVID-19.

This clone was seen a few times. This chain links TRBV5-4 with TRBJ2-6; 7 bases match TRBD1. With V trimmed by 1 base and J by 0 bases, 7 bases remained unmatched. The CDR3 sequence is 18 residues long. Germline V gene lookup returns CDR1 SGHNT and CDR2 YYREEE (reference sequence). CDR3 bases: TGTGCCAGCAGCTTGAAAAGACAGGGTAGCTCTGGGGCCAACGTCCTGACTTTC. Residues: CASSLKRQGSSGANVLTF.

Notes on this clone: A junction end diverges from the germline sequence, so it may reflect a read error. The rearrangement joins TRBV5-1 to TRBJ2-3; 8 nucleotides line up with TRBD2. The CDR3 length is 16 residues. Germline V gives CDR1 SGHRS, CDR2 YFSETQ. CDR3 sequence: CATSWGARRGGNTQYF. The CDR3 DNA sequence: TGCGCCACCAGCTGGGGGGCGCGCCGGGGGGGCAATACGCAGTATTTT.

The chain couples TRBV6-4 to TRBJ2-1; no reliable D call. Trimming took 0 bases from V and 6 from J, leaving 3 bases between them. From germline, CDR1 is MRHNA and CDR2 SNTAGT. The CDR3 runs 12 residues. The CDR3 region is CASSDSSNEQFF. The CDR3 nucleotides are TGTGCCAGCAGTGACTCTAGCAATGAGCAGTTCTTC.

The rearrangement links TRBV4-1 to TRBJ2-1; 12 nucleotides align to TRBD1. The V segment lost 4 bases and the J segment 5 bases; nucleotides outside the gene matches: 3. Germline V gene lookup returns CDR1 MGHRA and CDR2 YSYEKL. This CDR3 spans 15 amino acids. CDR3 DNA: TGCGCCAGCAGCCGAGGGACAGGGGGCCACAATGAGCAGTTCTTC. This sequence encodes CASSRGTGGHNEQFF.

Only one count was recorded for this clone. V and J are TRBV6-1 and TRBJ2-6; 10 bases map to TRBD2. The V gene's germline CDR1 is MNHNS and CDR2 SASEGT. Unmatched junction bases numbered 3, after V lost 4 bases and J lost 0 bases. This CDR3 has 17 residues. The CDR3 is CASSGLAGASGANVLTF. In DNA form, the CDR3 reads TGTGCCAGCAGTGGGCTAGCGGGGGCCTCTGGGGCCAACGTCCTGACTTTC.

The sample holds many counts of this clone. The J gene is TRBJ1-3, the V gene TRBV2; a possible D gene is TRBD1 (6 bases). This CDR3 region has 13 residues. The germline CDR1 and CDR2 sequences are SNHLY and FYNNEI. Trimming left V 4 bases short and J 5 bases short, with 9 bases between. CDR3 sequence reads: CASSVQGRNTIYF. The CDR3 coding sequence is TGTGCCAGCAGTGTTCAGGGGAGAAACACCATATATTTT.

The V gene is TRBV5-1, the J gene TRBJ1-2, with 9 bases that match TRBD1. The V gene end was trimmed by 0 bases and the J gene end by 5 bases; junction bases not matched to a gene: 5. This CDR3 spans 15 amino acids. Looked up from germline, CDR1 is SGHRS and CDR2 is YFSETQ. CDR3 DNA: TGCGCCAGCAGCTTGGAAGGTGGGACAGGGTATGGCTACACCTTC. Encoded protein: CASSLEGGTGYGYTF.

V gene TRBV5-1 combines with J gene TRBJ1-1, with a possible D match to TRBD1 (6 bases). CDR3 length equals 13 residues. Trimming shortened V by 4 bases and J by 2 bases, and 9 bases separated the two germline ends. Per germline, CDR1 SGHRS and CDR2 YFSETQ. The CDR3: CASSTRGNTEAFF. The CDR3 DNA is TGCGCCAGCAGCACCAGGGGTAACACTGAAGCTTTCTTT. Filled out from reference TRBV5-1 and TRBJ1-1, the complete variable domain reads KAGVTQTPRYLIKTRGQQVTLSCSPISGHRSVSWYQQTPGQGLQFLFEYFSETQRNKGNFPGRFSGRQFSNSRSEMNVSTLELGDSALYLCASSTRGNTEAFFGQGTRLTVV.

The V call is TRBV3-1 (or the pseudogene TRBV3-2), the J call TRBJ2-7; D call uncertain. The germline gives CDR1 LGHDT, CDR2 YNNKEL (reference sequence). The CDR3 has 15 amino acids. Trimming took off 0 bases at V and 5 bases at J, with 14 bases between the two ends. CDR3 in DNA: TGTGCCAGCAGCCAAGATCCCACGCCCTCGGACGAGCAGTACTTC. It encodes CASSQDPTPSDEQYF.

This chain's CDR3 is CASSQGLADYNEQFF. The CDR3 nucleotides are TGTGCCAGCAGCCAAGGACTAGCGGACTACAATGAGCAGTTCTTC. This rearrangement joins TRBV4-2 to TRBJ2-1; TRBD2 matches at 9 bases. CDR1 and CDR2 (germline): LGHNA, YNFKEQ. The J segment lost 3 bases and the V segment lost 1 base, leaving 1 base of the junction unmatched. The CDR3 contains 15 residues.

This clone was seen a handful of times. Here the CDR3 reads CASSLQGTYEQYF. The CDR3 DNA reads as TGTGCCAGCAGCTTACAGGGGACCTACGAGCAGTACTTC. The rearrangement joins TRBV11-2 to TRBJ2-7; TRBD1 might be the D (6 bases). The length of the CDR3 is 13 residues. V was trimmed by 2 bases and J by 2 bases, leaving 7 bases between them. Germline loops: CDR1 SGHAT, CDR2 FQNNGV.

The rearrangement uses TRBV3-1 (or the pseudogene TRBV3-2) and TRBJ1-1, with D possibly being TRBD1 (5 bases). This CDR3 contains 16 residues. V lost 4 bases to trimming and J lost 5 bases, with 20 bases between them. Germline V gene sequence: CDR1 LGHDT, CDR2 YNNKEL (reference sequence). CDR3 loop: CASSPAGPGRRTEAFF. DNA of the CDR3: TGTGCCAGCAGCCCCGCGGGACCCGGACGTAGAACTGAAGCTTTCTTT.

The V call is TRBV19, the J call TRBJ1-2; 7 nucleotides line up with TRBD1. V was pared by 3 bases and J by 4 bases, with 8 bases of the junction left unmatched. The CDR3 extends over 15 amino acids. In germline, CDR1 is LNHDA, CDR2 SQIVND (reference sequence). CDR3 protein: CASSIPGQPSYGYTF. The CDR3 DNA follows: TGTGCCAGTAGTATCCCGGGACAGCCTTCCTATGGCTACACCTTC.

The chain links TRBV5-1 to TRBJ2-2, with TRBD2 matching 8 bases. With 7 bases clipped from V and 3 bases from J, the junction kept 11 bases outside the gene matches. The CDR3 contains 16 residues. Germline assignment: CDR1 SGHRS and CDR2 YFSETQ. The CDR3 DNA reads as TGCGCCAGCTCCTGGGGGGCTAGCGGGTACACCGGGGAGCTGTTTTTT. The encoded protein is CASSWGASGYTGELFF.

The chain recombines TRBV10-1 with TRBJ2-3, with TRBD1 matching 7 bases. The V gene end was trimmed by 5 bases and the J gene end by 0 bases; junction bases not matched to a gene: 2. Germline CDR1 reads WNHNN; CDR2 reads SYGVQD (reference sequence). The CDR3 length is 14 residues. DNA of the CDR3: TGCGCCAGCAGTTCAGGGGGAAGCACAGATACGCAGTATTTT. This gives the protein CASSSGGSTDTQYF.

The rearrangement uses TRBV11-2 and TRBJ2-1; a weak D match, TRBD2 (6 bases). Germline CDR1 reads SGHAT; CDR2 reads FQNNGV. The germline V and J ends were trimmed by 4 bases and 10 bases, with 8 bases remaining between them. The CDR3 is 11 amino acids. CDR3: CASSSSAEQFF. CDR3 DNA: TGTGCCAGCAGCTCTAGCGCCGAGCAGTTCTTC.

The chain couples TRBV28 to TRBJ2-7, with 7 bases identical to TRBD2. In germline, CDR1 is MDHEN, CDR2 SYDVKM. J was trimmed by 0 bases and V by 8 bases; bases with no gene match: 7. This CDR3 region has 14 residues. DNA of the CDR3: TGTGCCAGCGGTGGAGGCGGGAGCTCCTACGAGCAGTACTTC. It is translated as CASGGGGSSYEQYF.

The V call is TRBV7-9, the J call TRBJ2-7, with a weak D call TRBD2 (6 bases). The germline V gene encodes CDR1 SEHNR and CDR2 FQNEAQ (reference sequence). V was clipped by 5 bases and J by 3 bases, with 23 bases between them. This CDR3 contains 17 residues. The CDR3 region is CASSLRGGEDTHYEQYF. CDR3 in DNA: TGTGCCAGCAGCCTGAGGGGCGGGGAGGATACCCACTACGAGCAGTACTTC.

CDR3 sequence reads: CASSPKGRRDSTDTQYF. DNA for the CDR3: TGTGCCAGCAGCCCCAAAGGCCGGCGGGACAGCACAGATACGCAGTATTTT. The chain joins TRBV7-2 to TRBJ2-3, with a weak D call TRBD2 (6 bases). V was clipped by 5 bases and J by 0 bases, with 18 bases between them. Germline values: CDR1 SGHTA, CDR2 FQGNSA. The CDR3 has 17 amino acids.

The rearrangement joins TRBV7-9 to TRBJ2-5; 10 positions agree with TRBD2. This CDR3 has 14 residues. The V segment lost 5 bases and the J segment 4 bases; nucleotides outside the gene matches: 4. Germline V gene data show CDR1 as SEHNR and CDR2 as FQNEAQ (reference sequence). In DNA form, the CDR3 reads TGTGCCAGCAGCCCTAGCGGGAGAGGAGAGACCCAGTACTTC. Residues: CASSPSGRGETQYF.

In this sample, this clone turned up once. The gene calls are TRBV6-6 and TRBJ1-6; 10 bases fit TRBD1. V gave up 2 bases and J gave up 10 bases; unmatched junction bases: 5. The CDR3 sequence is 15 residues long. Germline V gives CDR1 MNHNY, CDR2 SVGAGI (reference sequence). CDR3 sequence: CASSYGGTGESPLHF. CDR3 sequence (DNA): TGTGCCAGCAGTTACGGCGGGACAGGGGAATCACCCCTCCACTTT.

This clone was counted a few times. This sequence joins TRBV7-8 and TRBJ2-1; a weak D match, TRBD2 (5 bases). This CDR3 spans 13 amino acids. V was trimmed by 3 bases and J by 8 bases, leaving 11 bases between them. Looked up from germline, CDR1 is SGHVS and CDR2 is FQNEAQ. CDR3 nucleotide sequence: TGTGCCAGCAGCTTTACTAGTATCGATGAGCAGTTCTTC. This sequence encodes CASSFTSIDEQFF.